This T cell receptor (beta chain) originates from a study of blood T cell repertoires in COVID-19. The CDR3 is 15 residues long. Germline-derived CDR1 and CDR2 are SGHAT and FQNNGV. The trim removed 0 bases at V and 5 bases at J, leaving 5 bases unmatched. TCRdb's table, derived via immunoSEQ multiplex PCR, lists solely in-frame clones and lacks some. The repertoire includes nearly 70,000 clones, about 85% of them detected once, and about 3% sits in the top ten. The receptor was derived from a woman aged 45-65 years with COVID-19, enrolled during active disease. This sequence joins TRBV11-2 and TRBJ2-7; the match to TRBD2 covers 9 bases. The material sequenced was peripheral blood. Here the CDR3 DNA reads TGTGCCAGCAGCTTAGATCGCGGGAGGGAAGACGAGCAGTACTTC. Residues: CASSLDRGREDEQYF.